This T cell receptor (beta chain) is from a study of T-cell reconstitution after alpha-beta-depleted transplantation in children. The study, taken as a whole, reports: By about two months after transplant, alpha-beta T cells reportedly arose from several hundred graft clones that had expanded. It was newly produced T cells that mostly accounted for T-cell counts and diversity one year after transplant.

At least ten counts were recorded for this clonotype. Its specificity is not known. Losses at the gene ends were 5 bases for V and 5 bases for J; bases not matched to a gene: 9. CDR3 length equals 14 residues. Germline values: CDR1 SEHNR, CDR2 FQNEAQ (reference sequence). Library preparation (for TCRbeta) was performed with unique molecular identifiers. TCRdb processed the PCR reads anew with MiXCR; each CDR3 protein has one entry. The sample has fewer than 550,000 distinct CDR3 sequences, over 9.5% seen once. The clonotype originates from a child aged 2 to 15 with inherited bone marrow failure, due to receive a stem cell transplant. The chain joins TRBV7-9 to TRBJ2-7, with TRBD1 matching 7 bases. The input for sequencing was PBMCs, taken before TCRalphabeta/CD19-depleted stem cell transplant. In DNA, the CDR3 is TGTGCCAGCAGCATCTTGACAGGGTCCCACGAGCAGTACTTC. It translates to CASSILTGSHEQYF.